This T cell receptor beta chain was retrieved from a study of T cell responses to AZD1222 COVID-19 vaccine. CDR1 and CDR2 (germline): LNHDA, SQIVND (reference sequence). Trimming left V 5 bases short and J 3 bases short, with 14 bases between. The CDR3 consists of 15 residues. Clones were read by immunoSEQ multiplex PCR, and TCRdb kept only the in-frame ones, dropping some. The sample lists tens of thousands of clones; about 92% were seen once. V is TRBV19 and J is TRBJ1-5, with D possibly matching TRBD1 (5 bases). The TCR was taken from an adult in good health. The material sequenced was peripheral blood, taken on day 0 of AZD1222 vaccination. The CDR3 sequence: CASSPGMGDNQPQHF. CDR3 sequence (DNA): TGTGCCAGTAGTCCCGGGATGGGGGACAATCAGCCCCAGCATTTT.